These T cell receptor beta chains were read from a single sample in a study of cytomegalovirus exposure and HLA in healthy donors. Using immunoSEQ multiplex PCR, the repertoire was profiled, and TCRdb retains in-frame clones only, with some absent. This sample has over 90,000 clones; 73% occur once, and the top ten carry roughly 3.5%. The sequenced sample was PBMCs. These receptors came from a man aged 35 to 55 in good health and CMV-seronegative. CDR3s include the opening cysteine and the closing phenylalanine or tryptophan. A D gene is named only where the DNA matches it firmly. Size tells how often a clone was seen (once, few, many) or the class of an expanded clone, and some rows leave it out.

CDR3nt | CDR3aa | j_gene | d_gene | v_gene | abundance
TGTGCCAGCAGCCTAATGGACAGGGGGCTTGCTTTCTTT | CASSLMDRGLAFF | TRBJ1-1 | TRBD1 | TRBV5-5 | .
TGTGCCAGCAGCTTGATAGGGAGCACTGAAGCTTTCTTT | CASSLIGSTEAFF | TRBJ1-1 | . | TRBV5-6 | .
TGTGCCACTAGGACAGGGTCTAGCACAGATACGCAGTATTTT | CATRTGSSTDTQYF | TRBJ2-3 | TRBD1 | TRBV2 | few
TGTGCCAGCAGCTCCGCGGGGGGGCTCGAGCAGTACTTC | CASSSAGGLEQYF | TRBJ2-7 | TRBD2 | TRBV11-1 | .
TGTGCCACCAGCAGTAAGGGGGCGGGATCACCCCTCCACTTT | CATSSKGAGSPLHF | TRBJ1-6 | TRBD1 | TRBV15 | .
TGTGCCAGCAGCGTAGGCGTAGGGGGATATGGCTACACCTTC | CASSVGVGGYGYTF | TRBJ1-2 | . | TRBV9 | .
TGTGCCAGCAGTTACTCCGGGACTAGCACAGATACGCAGTATTTT | CASSYSGTSTDTQYF | TRBJ2-3 | . | TRBV6-5 | .
TGTGCCAGCAGTCGGGGTGGCTACACCTTC | CASSRGGYTF | TRBJ1-2 | . | TRBV27 | .
TGTGCCACCAGCAGCGGGACAGTGGGAGACATTCAGTACTTC | CATSSGTVGDIQYF | TRBJ2-4 | TRBD1 | TRBV15 | once
TGTGCCAGCAGCTTAACTCTAGCGGGGGGAGCGGGTGAGCAGTTCTTC | CASSLTLAGGAGEQFF | TRBJ2-1 | TRBD2 | TRBV7-3 | .
TGTGCCAGCAGTTTAGGGGCAGGGGAGAACACTGAAGCTTTCTTT | CASSLGAGENTEAFF | TRBJ1-1 | . | TRBV27 | .
TGTGCCAGCAGGACAACTTGGGAGGGGGTAGGGGCCAACGTCCTGACTTTC | CASRTTWEGVGANVLTF | TRBJ2-6 | . | TRBV28 | once
TGTGCCAGCAGTTACTCGCGAGGTGCGTCCTACGAGCAGTACTTC | CASSYSRGASYEQYF | TRBJ2-7 | . | TRBV6-5 | .
TGTGCCAGCAGCTTCTTAAGTACGACTAGCGGGGGCACAGATACGCAGTATTTT | CASSFLSTTSGGTDTQYF | TRBJ2-3 | TRBD2 | TRBV7-2 | .
TGTGCCAGCAGCCAATCGTTGGCAGGGAATGAGCAGTTCTTC | CASSQSLAGNEQFF | TRBJ2-1 | . | TRBV16 | once
TGTGCCATCACGAGACAGGGGGGGTTTCCCCTCTCCGAGCAGTACTTC | CAITRQGGFPLSEQYF | TRBJ2-7 | TRBD1 | TRBV10-3 | .
TGTGCCAGCAGCTTGGTCGGCGGGGGAAGCACAGATACGCAGTATTTT | CASSLVGGGSTDTQYF | TRBJ2-3 | TRBD2 | TRBV5-4 | .
TGTGCCAGCAGTCCCCGACCCGGGACTAGCGGCTACAATGAGCAGTTCTTC | CASSPRPGTSGYNEQFF | TRBJ2-1 | TRBD2 | TRBV7-7 | .
TGCGCCAGCAGCTCTAGCGGGTCCCAAGATACGCAGTATTTT | CASSSSGSQDTQYF | TRBJ2-3 | TRBD2 | TRBV5-1 | .
TGCGCCAGCAGCTTTTCAGGGGATCAGCCCCAGCATTTT | CASSFSGDQPQHF | TRBJ1-5 | . | TRBV5-1 | .
TGTGCCAGCAGTTTACTTCTGGGGTCAGGGTTTGAGTATTTT | CASSLLLGSGFEYF | TRBJ2-3 | . | TRBV27 | .
TGTGCCAGCAGCTTAGACAGCAGCTACGAGCAGTACTTC | CASSLDSSYEQYF | TRBJ2-7 | . | TRBV13 | .
TGTGCCAGCAACCCCATAACGGACAGGGAGCTGTTTTTT | CASNPITDRELFF | TRBJ2-2 | . | TRBV7-2 | .
TGTGCCAGCAGCTTAGCGCCCAGAAATCAGCCCCAGCATTTT | CASSLAPRNQPQHF | TRBJ1-5 | . | TRBV7-2 | .
TGTGCCAGCAGCCGGGACAGGGCTTGGAACACTGAAGCTTTCTTT | CASSRDRAWNTEAFF | TRBJ1-1 | TRBD1 | TRBV5-8 | .
TGTGCCTCAAGGACTAGCGGGGGGGATGAGCAGTTCTTC | CASRTSGGDEQFF | TRBJ2-1 | TRBD2 | TRBV10-3 | few
TGTGCCAGCAGTTACTCGGGGGGGTCTGGGGCCAACGTCCTGACTTTC | CASSYSGGSGANVLTF | TRBJ2-6 | TRBD2 | TRBV6-5 | few
TGTGCCAGCAGCTTCCTTGACAGGGTAGTAGGCGGCTACACCTTC | CASSFLDRVVGGYTF | TRBJ1-2 | TRBD1 | TRBV5-6 | few
TGTGCCAGCAGTGCCGGCCCCGCCTTTGCGGGGGGAGACAATGAGCAGTTCTTC | CASSAGPAFAGGDNEQFF | TRBJ2-1 | TRBD2 | TRBV25-1 | .
TGTGCCATCAGTGAGACCGGGACACTGGGCCAAGAGACCCAGTACTTC | CAISETGTLGQETQYF | TRBJ2-5 | . | TRBV10-3 | .
TGCGCCAGCAGCTTGAGGGACAGGGTACGGACCGGGGAGCTGTTTTTT | CASSLRDRVRTGELFF | TRBJ2-2 | TRBD1 | TRBV5-1 | .
TGTGCCAGCAGTTTATACCTTGGGACAGCGCAACAAGAGACCCAGTACTTC | CASSLYLGTAQQETQYF | TRBJ2-5 | TRBD1 | TRBV28 | .
TGTGCCAGCAGACGCCGGACAGGGTACACCGGGGAGCTGTTTTTT | CASRRRTGYTGELFF | TRBJ2-2 | TRBD1 | TRBV6-5 | .